This note documents a single T cell receptor (beta chain) sequence. This specimen belongs to a study of blood T cell repertoires in COVID-19. Study in general: COVID-19 samples, acute and convalescent, were from the United States, Italy and Spain. The analysed material was cDNA or gDNA that came from T cells, B-cell-depleted T cells, or PBMCs.

In the authors' workflow: Amplification of reference gene primers was used by the study to estimate nucleated cell counts. Measured with immunoSEQ multiplex PCR; TCRdb has only the in-frame clones, and not every one. That table supplies the V and J calls and clone size; D and trimming were determined from the DNA. The sample has 120,000 to 150,000 clones; about 83% are singletons. The V gene's germline CDR1 is LGHNT and CDR2 FRNRAP. There are 14 residues in the CDR3. After removal of 5 bases from V and 9 bases from J, the junction contained 5 bases not matched to a gene. The rearrangement joins TRBV12-5 to TRBJ2-1; 12 positions match TRBD2. This sequence was found in a woman between 50 and 59 years old with active or convalescent COVID-19. The sequencing sample was made of peripheral blood. CDR3 region: CASGLAGGPAEQFF. The CDR3 coding sequence is TGTGCTAGTGGTCTAGCGGGAGGGCCAGCTGAGCAGTTCTTC.